This TCR beta chain was sequenced during a study of OX40 agonist ivuxolimab in advanced cancers. Whole-study context: Past anti-PD-1, anti-PD-L1 or anti-CTLA-4 therapy was accepted, and roughly 40% had received some. Regarding the study as a whole: There were, on average, more expanded clones in CD8+ T cells than in CD4+. The authors did not determine the antigen specificity of the expanded peripheral T cells.

Produced via immunoSEQ multiplex PCR; TCRdb's table is partial and in-frame only. There are about 38,000 clones in the sample; 87% occur only once, and more than 25% lies in the top ten. CDR1 is SNHLY and CDR2 is FYNNEI in the germline V gene. CDR3 length: 13 residues. A note on this clone: Its antigen is currently unknown. A read error may explain this, as a much larger clone is one base away.

Patients had blood sampled at baseline and again on cycle 4 day 1 and cycle 7 day 1. This specimen consisted of CD4+ or CD8+ T cells sorted from blood, obtained in a trial of the OX40 agonist ivuxolimab. The receptor was isolated from an adult with an advanced solid tumor such as melanoma, head and neck, liver or kidney cancer. V usage is TRBV2 and J usage is TRBJ1-1, with TRBD1 as a possible D gene (6 bases). CDR3 in DNA: TGTGCCAGCTTACGGGACATGAACACTAAAGCTTTCTTT. The encoded protein is CASLRDMNTKAFF.